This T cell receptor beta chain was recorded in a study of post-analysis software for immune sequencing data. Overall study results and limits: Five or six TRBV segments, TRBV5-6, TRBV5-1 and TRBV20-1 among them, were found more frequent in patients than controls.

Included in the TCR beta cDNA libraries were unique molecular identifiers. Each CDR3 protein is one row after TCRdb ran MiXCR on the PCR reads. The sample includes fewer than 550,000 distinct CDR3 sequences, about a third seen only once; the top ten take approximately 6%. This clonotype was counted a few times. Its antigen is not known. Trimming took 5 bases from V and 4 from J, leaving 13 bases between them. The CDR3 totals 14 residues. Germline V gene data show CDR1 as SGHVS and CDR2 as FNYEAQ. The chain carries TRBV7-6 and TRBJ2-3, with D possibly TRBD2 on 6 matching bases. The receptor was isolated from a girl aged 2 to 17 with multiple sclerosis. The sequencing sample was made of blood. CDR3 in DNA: TGTGCCAGCAGCCTAGAGTGGGGGGCAGATACGCAGTATTTT. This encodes CASSLEWGADTQYF.